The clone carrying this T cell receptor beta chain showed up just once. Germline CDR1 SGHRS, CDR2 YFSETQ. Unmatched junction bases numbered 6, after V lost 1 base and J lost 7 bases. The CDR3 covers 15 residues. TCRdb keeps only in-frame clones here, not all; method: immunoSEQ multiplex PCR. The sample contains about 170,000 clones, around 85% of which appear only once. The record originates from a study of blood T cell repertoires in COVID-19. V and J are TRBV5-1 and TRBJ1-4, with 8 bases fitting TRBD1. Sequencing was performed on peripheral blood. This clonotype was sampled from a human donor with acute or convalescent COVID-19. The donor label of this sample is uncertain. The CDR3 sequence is CASSLFQGAGEKLFF. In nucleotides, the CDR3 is TGCGCCAGCAGCTTGTTTCAGGGGGCGGGTGAAAAACTGTTTTTT.